This T cell receptor (beta chain) is drawn from a study of T-cell memory formation after mild COVID-19. Broader study findings: Researchers found some responding clones in pre-infection memory, a sign that cross-reactive memory joined. The study found contracting CD4+ clones mainly in CM and EM and contracting CD8+ clones in EMRA.

5'RACE primed at constant segments yielded TCR alpha and TCR beta cDNA libraries bearing sample barcodes and UMIs. TCRdb analysed the 5' RACE reads with MiXCR anew, one entry per CDR3 protein. Among roughly 500,000 distinct CDR3 sequences, over 20% were seen once, and the ten largest hold under 15%. The table lists this clonotype with a few counts. Its antigen is not known. Sequencing was done on a sample of PBMCs or a T cell subset sorted from them (not recorded which). This clonotype was obtained from an adult woman who had mild COVID-19 (a few samples of this study predate the infection). Cell type and time point are not known.

CDR3 DNA: TGCGCCAGCAGCCTCCGGGACCGCGCTATGAACACTGAAGCTTTCTTT. Its translation: CASSLRDRAMNTEAFF. This chain uses TRBV5-1 with TRBJ1-1; tentatively, D is TRBD1 (5 bases). The CDR3 runs 16 residues. Germline V gene data show CDR1 as SGHRS and CDR2 as YFSETQ. With 4 bases removed from V and 0 bases from J, the gap between germline ends came to 16 bases.